The T cell receptor beta chain described here comes from a study of cytomegalovirus exposure and HLA in healthy donors. PCR amplification relied on 60 Vbeta primers (plus 13 Jbeta primers). The method was immunoSEQ multiplex PCR; TCRdb's version includes in-frame clones alone and lacks a portion of them. The sample carries under 200,000 clones, around 90% recorded once. Germline values: CDR1 SEHNR, CDR2 FQNEAQ (reference sequence). V was pared by 5 bases and J by 3 bases, with 12 bases between. The CDR3 totals 14 residues. The genes are TRBV7-9 and TRBJ2-3; D is possibly TRBD2 (6 bases). The clonotype originates from a boy aged 2 to 10 in good health and CMV-seronegative. The sample was PBMCs. DNA for the CDR3: TGTGCCAGCAGCCCGGGGACTTTGACAGATACGCAGTATTTT. It encodes CASSPGTLTDTQYF. Supplemented by reference TRBV7-9 and TRBJ2-3, the full variable domain reads DTGVSQNPRHKITKRGQNVTFRCDPISEHNRLYWYRQTLGQGPEFLTYFQNEAQLEKSRLLSDRFSAERPKGSFSTLEIQRTEQGDSAMYLCASSPGTLTDTQYFGPGTRLTVL.